These T cell receptor beta chains were read from a single sample in a study of cytomegalovirus exposure and HLA in healthy donors. Sequenced by immunoSEQ multiplex PCR; TCRdb stores in-frame clones only, minus some. The sample lists around 130,000 clones, 80% occurring once. The source material was PBMCs. The receptor set was obtained from a man aged 25-45 years in good health and CMV-seronegative. Both conserved end residues are part of each CDR3. The order of the fields is V gene, J gene, D gene, clone size, CDR3 protein, CDR3 DNA. A D gene is named only where the DNA matches it firmly. Not every row has a clone size; where given, it reads once, few, many or a size class.

V gene: TRBV29-1
J gene: TRBJ1-2
D gene: TRBD1
clone size: few
CDR3 protein: CSVAGGSNYGYTF
CDR3 DNA: TGCAGCGTTGCAGGGGGTTCTAACTATGGCTACACCTTC

V gene: TRBV10-3
J gene: TRBJ1-4
D gene: .
clone size: .
CDR3 protein: CAISGGGEDGEKLFF
CDR3 DNA: TGTGCCATCAGTGGGGGAGGGGAGGACGGAGAAAAACTGTTTTTT

V gene: TRBV5-3
J gene: TRBJ1-1
D gene: TRBD1
clone size: .
CDR3 protein: CARSQTGGRAEAFF
CDR3 DNA: TGTGCCAGAAGTCAAACAGGGGGCAGGGCTGAAGCTTTCTTT

V gene: TRBV19
J gene: TRBJ2-3
D gene: .
clone size: .
CDR3 protein: CASRRGDTQYF
CDR3 DNA: TGTGCCAGTCGGCGGGGAGATACGCAGTATTTT

V gene: TRBV5-1
J gene: TRBJ1-2
D gene: .
clone size: once
CDR3 protein: CASSLVLAGGDGYTF
CDR3 DNA: TGCGCCAGCAGCTTGGTCCTGGCGGGGGGCGATGGCTACACCTTC

V gene: TRBV20-1
J gene: TRBJ2-3
D gene: .
clone size: .
CDR3 protein: CSAAADTQYF
CDR3 DNA: TGCAGTGCCGCAGCAGATACGCAGTATTTT

V gene: TRBV5-4
J gene: TRBJ2-5
D gene: .
clone size: .
CDR3 protein: CASSLIAGGGAETQYF
CDR3 DNA: TGTGCCAGCAGCTTGATTGCCGGGGGTGGGGCAGAGACCCAGTACTTC

V gene: TRBV7-8
J gene: TRBJ1-3
D gene: .
clone size: .
CDR3 protein: CASSTPGASRNTIYF
CDR3 DNA: TGTGCCAGCTCAACCCCAGGGGCCTCACGGAACACCATATATTTT

V gene: TRBV5-6
J gene: TRBJ1-5
D gene: .
clone size: .
CDR3 protein: CASSFGVGQPQHF
CDR3 DNA: TGTGCCAGCAGCTTTGGTGTCGGTCAGCCCCAGCATTTT

V gene: TRBV7-9
J gene: TRBJ2-7
D gene: .
clone size: .
CDR3 protein: CASSAYGPHEQYF
CDR3 DNA: TGTGCCAGCAGCGCATATGGGCCCCACGAGCAGTACTTC

V gene: TRBV30
J gene: TRBJ2-5
D gene: TRBD2
clone size: .
CDR3 protein: CAWSASRTSGREETQYF
CDR3 DNA: TGTGCCTGGAGTGCCTCCCGGACTAGCGGGAGGGAAGAGACCCAGTACTTC

V gene: TRBV30
J gene: TRBJ2-1
D gene: TRBD2
clone size: .
CDR3 protein: CAWSQTSGGYNEQFF
CDR3 DNA: TGTGCCTGGAGCCAGACTAGCGGGGGATACAATGAGCAGTTCTTC

V gene: TRBV5-4
J gene: TRBJ2-1
D gene: TRBD2
clone size: .
CDR3 protein: CASSLRSRKIGTSGYNEQFF
CDR3 DNA: TGTGCCAGCAGCTTGCGGTCAAGAAAGATCGGGACTAGCGGTTACAATGAGCAGTTCTTC

V gene: TRBV19
J gene: TRBJ1-2
D gene: TRBD1
clone size: once
CDR3 protein: CASSPMQGAVEYGYTF
CDR3 DNA: TGTGCCAGTAGCCCAATGCAGGGGGCAGTCGAGTATGGCTACACCTTC

V gene: TRBV6-5
J gene: TRBJ2-1
D gene: .
clone size: .
CDR3 protein: CASSGGNEQFF
CDR3 DNA: TGTGCCAGCAGTGGCGGCAATGAGCAGTTCTTC

V gene: TRBV6-1
J gene: TRBJ2-1
D gene: .
clone size: .
CDR3 protein: CASLESGSSWNEQFF
CDR3 DNA: TGTGCCAGCCTCGAAAGTGGCAGTTCGTGGAATGAGCAGTTCTTC

V gene: TRBV27
J gene: TRBJ2-7
D gene: TRBD2
clone size: .
CDR3 protein: CASSLLAGRGYEQYF
CDR3 DNA: TGTGCCAGCAGTTTACTAGCGGGACGAGGGTACGAGCAGTACTTC

V gene: TRBV6-5
J gene: TRBJ1-1
D gene: .
clone size: .
CDR3 protein: CASSYLGGRTEAFF
CDR3 DNA: TGTGCCAGCAGTTACTTGGGAGGGCGCACTGAAGCTTTCTTT

V gene: TRBV2
J gene: TRBJ2-3
D gene: TRBD2
clone size: .
CDR3 protein: CASSDPTSGHIPSTDTQYF
CDR3 DNA: TGTGCCAGCAGTGATCCGACTAGCGGGCACATTCCTAGCACAGATACGCAGTATTTT

V gene: TRBV6-1
J gene: TRBJ1-1
D gene: .
clone size: few
CDR3 protein: CASSAGGESTEAFF
CDR3 DNA: TGTGCCAGCAGTGCGGGTGGGGAGAGCACTGAAGCTTTCTTT

V gene: TRBV5-1
J gene: TRBJ2-1
D gene: TRBD2
clone size: .
CDR3 protein: CASSLAPGGRDNEQFF
CDR3 DNA: TGCGCCAGCAGCTTGGCCCCAGGCGGGAGGGACAATGAGCAGTTCTTC

V gene: TRBV6-6
J gene: TRBJ2-7
D gene: .
clone size: .
CDR3 protein: CASSYSQQAADEQYF
CDR3 DNA: TGTGCCAGCAGTTACTCTCAACAGGCGGCAGACGAGCAGTACTTC